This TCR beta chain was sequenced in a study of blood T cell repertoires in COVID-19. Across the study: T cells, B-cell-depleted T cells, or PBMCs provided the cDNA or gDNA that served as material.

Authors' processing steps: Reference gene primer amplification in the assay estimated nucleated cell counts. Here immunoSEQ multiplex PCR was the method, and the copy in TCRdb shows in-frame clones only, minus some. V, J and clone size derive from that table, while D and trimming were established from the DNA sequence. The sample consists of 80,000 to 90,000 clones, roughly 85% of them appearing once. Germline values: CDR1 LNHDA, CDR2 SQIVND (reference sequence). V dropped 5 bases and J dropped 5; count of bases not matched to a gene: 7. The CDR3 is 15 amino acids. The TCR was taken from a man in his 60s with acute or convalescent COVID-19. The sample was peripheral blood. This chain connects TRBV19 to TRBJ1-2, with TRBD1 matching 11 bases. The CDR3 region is CASSSAGTGGYGYTF. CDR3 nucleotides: TGTGCCAGTAGTTCCGCCGGGACAGGGGGTTATGGCTACACCTTC.